One sample yielded the 4 T cell receptor beta chains listed below, sequenced in a study of T cells in Graves' hyperthyroidism and ophthalmopathy. From RNA transcripts, TCR beta CDR3 regions were amplified. The TCR CDR3 was amplified in a first-round RT-PCR using the HTBI primer set. One entry per CDR3 protein results from TCRdb running MiXCR on the multiplex PCR reads. The repertoire holds about 520,000 distinct CDR3 sequences, around 21% seen once, with about 26% in the top ten. Sequenced material: blood. The receptors were sampled from a man aged 18 to 29 with Graves' hyperthyroidism.

This clonotype has ten or more counts. The chain recombines TRBV30 with TRBJ1-2; D not resolved. Trimming stripped 4 bases from V and 3 bases from J, with 6 bases between. The length of the CDR3 is 11 residues. Per germline, CDR1 GTSNPN and CDR2 SVGIG (reference sequence). The CDR3: CAWMGYYGYTF. DNA for the CDR3: TGTGCCTGGATGGGATACTATGGCTACACCTTC.

This clonotype occurred a few times. The V and J genes are TRBV28 and TRBJ1-5, with D possibly TRBD1 on 5 matching bases. V gave up 2 bases and J gave up 8 bases, with 16 bases separating them. The CDR3 consists of 15 residues. Germline loops: CDR1 MDHEN, CDR2 SYDVKM. The CDR3 sequence: CASSLMDTSMEPQHF. The CDR3 DNA follows: TGTGCCAGCAGTTTAATGGACACTAGCATGGAGCCCCAGCATTTT.

This clonotype was picked up many times. This chain's CDR3 is CASSLLQGGEQYF. Written as DNA, the CDR3 is TGTGCCAGCAGTTTATTACAGGGCGGCGAGCAGTACTTC. This chain uses TRBV28 with TRBJ2-7; tentative D call: TRBD1 (6 bases). The V gene's germline CDR1 is MDHEN and CDR2 SYDVKM. The length of the CDR3 is 13 residues. V was clipped by 1 base and J by 6 bases, with 10 bases between them.

The CDR3 spells CASSFLASGGATYEQYF. In nucleotides, the CDR3 is TGCGCCAGCAGCTTTCTGGCTAGCGGGGGGGCTACCTACGAGCAGTACTTC. The chain employs TRBV5-1 and TRBJ2-7; 12 bases line up with TRBD2. After removal of 2 bases from V and 2 bases from J, the junction contained 8 bases not matched to a gene. This CDR3 has 17 residues. The germline CDR1 and CDR2 sequences are SGHRS and YFSETQ.